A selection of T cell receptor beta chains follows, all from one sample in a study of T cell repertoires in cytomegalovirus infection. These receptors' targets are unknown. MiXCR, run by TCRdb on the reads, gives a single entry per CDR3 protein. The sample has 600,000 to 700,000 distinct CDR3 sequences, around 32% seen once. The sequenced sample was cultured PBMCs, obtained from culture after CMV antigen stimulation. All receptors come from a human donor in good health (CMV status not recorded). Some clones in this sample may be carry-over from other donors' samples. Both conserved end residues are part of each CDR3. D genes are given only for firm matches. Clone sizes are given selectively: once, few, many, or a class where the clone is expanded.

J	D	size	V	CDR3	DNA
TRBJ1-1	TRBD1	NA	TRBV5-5	CASSLDRDRGLSTEAFF	TGTGCCAGCAGCTTGGATCGGGACAGGGGATTAAGCACTGAAGCTTTCTTT
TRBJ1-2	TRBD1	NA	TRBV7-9	CASSKPDRGGYTF	TGTGCCAGCAGCAAGCCCGACAGGGGTGGCTACACCTTC
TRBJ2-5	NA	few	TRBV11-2	CASSLGRVPVGETQYF	TGTGCCAGCAGCTTAGGCCGGGTGCCTGTCGGGGAGACCCAGTACTTC
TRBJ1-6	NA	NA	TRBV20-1	CSARDHGYSSYNSPLHF	TGCAGTGCTAGAGATCATGGGTATAGCTCCTATAATTCACCCCTCCACTTT
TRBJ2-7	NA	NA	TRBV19	CATSTRVGGYEQYF	TGTGCCACCTCGACCCGGGTTGGTGGCTACGAGCAGTACTTC
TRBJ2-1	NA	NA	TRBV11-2	CASSYPSPGSYNEQFF	TGTGCCAGCAGCTACCCTAGCCCCGGCTCCTACAATGAGCAGTTCTTC
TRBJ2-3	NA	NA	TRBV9	CASSGPPWGTDTQYF	TGTGCCAGCAGCGGACCCCCTTGGGGCACAGATACGCAGTATTTT
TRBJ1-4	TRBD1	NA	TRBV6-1	CASSHPPRDRTDEKLFF	TGTGCCAGCAGTCACCCCCCCCGGGACAGGACGGATGAAAAACTGTTTTTT
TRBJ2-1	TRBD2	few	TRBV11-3	CASSRSGRWEQFF	TGTGCCAGCAGCCGTAGCGGGAGGTGGGAGCAGTTCTTC
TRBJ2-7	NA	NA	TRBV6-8	CASSYHQSSYEQYF	TGTGCCAGCAGTTATCATCAAAGCTCCTACGAGCAGTACTTC
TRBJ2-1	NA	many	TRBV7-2	CASRSSMASDEQFF	TGTGCCAGCAGATCGAGTATGGCATCGGATGAGCAGTTCTTC
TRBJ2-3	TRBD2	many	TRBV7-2	CASSRQRDLPDTQYF	TGTGCCAGCAGTCGCCAGCGGGATCTTCCAGATACGCAGTATTTT
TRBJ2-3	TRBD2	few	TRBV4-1	CASSQVVLGGGTDTQYF	TGCGCCAGCAGCCAAGTAGTCTTGGGGGGAGGGACAGATACGCAGTATTTT
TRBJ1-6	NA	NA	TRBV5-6	CASNQGLVNSPLHF	TGTGCCAGCAACCAGGGGCTCGTGAATTCACCCCTCCACTTT
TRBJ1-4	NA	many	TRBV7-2	CASSFRGTTTNEKLFF	TGTGCCAGCAGCTTTAGAGGTACCACAACTAATGAAAAACTGTTTTTT
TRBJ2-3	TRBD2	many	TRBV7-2	CASSLAGLADTQYF	TGTGCCAGCAGCTTAGCGGGACTAGCGGATACGCAGTATTTT
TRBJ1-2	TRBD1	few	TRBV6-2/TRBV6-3	CASSYSGTGGGNNGYTF	TGTGCCAGCAGTTACTCCGGGACAGGGGGCGGCAATAACGGCTACACCTTC
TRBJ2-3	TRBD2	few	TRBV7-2	CASSPFGAGVGRYF	TGTGCCAGCAGCCCCTTCGGCGCGGGAGTGGGGCGGTATTTT
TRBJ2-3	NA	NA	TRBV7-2	CASSLALAITDTQYF	TGTGCCAGCAGCTTAGCGCTGGCGATCACAGATACGCAGTATTTT
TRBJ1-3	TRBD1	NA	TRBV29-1	CSAQGATGNTIYF	TGCAGCGCCCAGGGGGCAACTGGAAACACCATATATTTT
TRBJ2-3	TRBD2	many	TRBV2	CASSLGLGVTQYF	TGTGCCAGCAGCCTGGGACTAGGAGTTACGCAGTATTTT
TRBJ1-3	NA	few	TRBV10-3	CAISGAFSGNTIYF	TGTGCCATCAGCGGGGCCTTCTCTGGAAACACCATATATTTT
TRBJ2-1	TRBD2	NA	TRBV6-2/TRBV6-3	CASSTLAGGNFPYNEQFF	TGTGCCAGCAGCACACTAGCGGGAGGAAATTTTCCCTACAATGAGCAGTTCTTC
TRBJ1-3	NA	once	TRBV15	CATSRDVASGNTIYF	TGTGCCACCAGCAGAGATGTCGCCTCTGGAAACACCATATATTTT
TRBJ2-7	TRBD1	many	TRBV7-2	CASSLSGQYEQYF	TGTGCCAGCAGCTTATCGGGACAGTACGAGCAGTACTTC
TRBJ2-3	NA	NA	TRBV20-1	CSATGFVADTQYF	TGCAGTGCTACAGGGTTCGTGGCAGATACGCAGTATTTT
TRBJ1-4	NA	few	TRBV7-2	CASSFLVSGAITNEKLFF	TGTGCCAGCAGCTTTTTAGTTTCAGGGGCGATCACTAATGAAAAACTGTTTTTT
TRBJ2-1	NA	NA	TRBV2	CASNSDILRGNEQFF	TGTGCCAGCAATTCCGACATTTTACGGGGGAATGAGCAGTTCTTC